One and the same sample provided the 9 T cell receptor beta chains below, sequenced in a study of identical twins. TCRdb ran MiXCR on the 5' RACE reads and lists one entry per CDR3 protein. The table lists about 730,000 distinct CDR3 sequences, roughly 20% of them singletons. Separately, the same data were catalogued under a study of T cells expressing NK-cell markers.

The source material was PBMCs. These receptors were taken from a woman aged 18 to 35 in good health.

In regard to this clonotype: A single base separates this from a much larger clone, so it may be a read error. This rearrangement joins TRBV12-3 or TRBV12-4 to TRBJ2-5; TRBD2 is a possible D gene (5 bases). V was clipped by 7 bases and J by 4 bases, with 16 bases between them. The CDR3 is 14 residues long. DNA of the CDR3: TGTGCCAGCACGGAGGACGGCTACCGAGAGACCCAGTACTTC. Protein: CASTEDGYRETQYF.

There are a few counts of this clonotype. The chain uses TRBV7-9 and TRBJ2-7; 8 nucleotides agree with TRBD2. Per the germline V gene, CDR1 is SEHNR and CDR2 is FQNEAQ (reference sequence). The CDR3 runs 15 residues. The junction had 7 bases not matched to a gene; V was cut back by 4 bases and J by 2 bases. As DNA, the CDR3 is TGTGCCAGCAGCTCTCCGGGACTAGACACCTACGAGCAGTACTTC. It specifies CASSSPGLDTYEQYF.

The V call is TRBV7-2, the J call TRBJ2-1; D remains unclear. Germline CDR1 SGHTA, CDR2 FQGNSA. The V end lost 0 bases, the J end lost 12 bases, and 12 bases lay between the germline ends. The CDR3 contains 13 residues. CDR3 sequence reads: CASSLARKSAQFF. DNA for the CDR3: TGTGCCAGCAGCTTAGCGCGAAAATCCGCGCAGTTCTTC.

This clonotype was seen more than once but under ten times. The gene calls are TRBV6-6 and TRBJ1-2; possible D gene TRBD1, 5 bases. The ends were cut back, 6 bases at V and 4 bases at J, with 12 bases in the middle. The CDR3 is 13 amino acids. From germline, CDR1 is MNHNY and CDR2 SVGAGI (reference sequence). CDR3 residues: CASSHGGVYGYTF. CDR3 DNA sequence: TGTGCCAGCAGCCACGGAGGGGTCTATGGCTACACCTTC.

This chain joins TRBV5-1 and TRBJ1-2, with D unclear. Germline V gives CDR1 SGHRS, CDR2 YFSETQ. V dropped 0 bases and J dropped 4 bases, with 13 bases sitting between them. This CDR3 comprises 15 residues. CDR3 DNA: TGCGCCAGCAGCTTGGGGCCGGACGGAGTCTATGGCTACACCTTC. It encodes CASSLGPDGVYGYTF.

This clonotype was observed many times. This chain links TRBV10-3 with TRBJ1-5; D might be TRBD1 (5 bases). This CDR3 spans 13 amino acids. The germline gives CDR1 ENHRY, CDR2 SYGVKD. Trimming removed 0 bases at V and 5 bases at J, with 5 bases between. The chain's CDR3 is CAISESGDQPQHF. CDR3 coding DNA: TGTGCCATCAGTGAGTCGGGGGATCAGCCCCAGCATTTT.

The rearrangement links TRBV20-1 to TRBJ2-1, with D maybe TRBD2 (6 bases). The germline gives CDR1 DFQATT, CDR2 SNEGSKA (reference sequence). This CDR3 region has 12 residues. The V end lost 3 bases, the J end lost 10 bases, and 13 bases lay between the germline ends. The CDR3 is CSARKGTREQFF. The CDR3 region has the DNA TGCAGTGCTAGGAAAGGGACTCGGGAGCAGTTCTTC.

V and J are TRBV9 and TRBJ2-5; either TRBD1 or TRBD2 may fit D (5 bases each). With 3 bases removed from V and 5 bases from J, the gap between germline ends came to 14 bases. There are 14 residues in the CDR3. CDR1 is SGDLS, CDR2 YYNGEE, per germline. CDR3 sequence (DNA): TGTGCCAGCAGCGAGGGGTACGGGGTGGAGACCCAGTACTTC. Protein sequence: CASSEGYGVETQYF.

This clonotype has ten or more counts. The CDR3 region is CASGERVAYNEQFF. DNA of the CDR3: TGTGCCAGCGGGGAGCGGGTTGCCTACAATGAGCAGTTCTTC. The chain combines TRBV6-1 with TRBJ2-1, with D tentatively TRBD2 (6 bases). The germline V and J ends were trimmed by 8 bases and 2 bases, with 13 bases remaining between them. Germline V gene sequence: CDR1 MNHNS, CDR2 SASEGT. The CDR3 length is 14 residues.